A selection of T cell receptor beta chains follows, all from one sample in a study of CD8+ T cells in alopecia areata. Some clones are missing from TCRdb's copy, which holds only in-frame ones; the method was immunoSEQ multiplex PCR. Of 200,000 or so clones listed, 58% are singletons. This material consisted of CD4+ T cells sorted from blood, taken at week 24, from a patient treated with tofacitinib. Source of these receptors: a human donor with alopecia areata. CDR3s leave out the opening cysteine and the closing phenylalanine or tryptophan. Fields, in order: J gene, D gene, V gene, CDR3 protein. The D gene is left open where the match is weak.

TRBJ2-3 | TRBD1 | TRBV27 | ASRGTAYQGTDTQY
TRBJ2-5 | NA | TRBV5-1 | ASSLSTDGTQY
TRBJ1-2 | TRBD1 | TRBV9 | ASSPELQGAPGYT
TRBJ1-4 | NA | TRBV5-1 | ASSLAGEREKLF
TRBJ1-1 | TRBD1 | TRBV30 | AWNKGQGNTEAF
TRBJ2-2 | NA | TRBV30 | AWNSAVYTGELF
TRBJ2-2 | TRBD1 | TRBV30 | AWRWDSTGELF
TRBJ2-7 | TRBD1 | TRBV18 | ASSPETGSAYSSYEQY
TRBJ2-7 | TRBD2 | TRBV11-2 | ASGQGGLVASYEQY
TRBJ2-2 | NA | TRBV30 | AWSVGTNTGELF
TRBJ2-5 | NA | TRBV10-3 | AISEGSRTETQY
TRBJ2-3 | NA | TRBV28 | ASSFRLLRGDTQY
TRBJ1-5 | NA | TRBV2 | ASSEVQGTRNQPQH
TRBJ2-5 | TRBD2 | TRBV10-3 | AISDILSSGGQETQY
TRBJ1-3 | NA | TRBV29-1 | SVATGYGNTIY
TRBJ2-4 | NA | TRBV5-1 | ASSLGGILAKNIQY
TRBJ2-1 | NA | TRBV12-5 | ASGLPSTNNEQF
TRBJ2-7 | NA | TRBV2 | ASRSQGSSYEQY
TRBJ2-2 | NA | TRBV9 | ASSGPRNTGELF
TRBJ2-7 | TRBD1 | TRBV5-4 | ASSPGQGDYEQY
TRBJ1-2 | TRBD1 | TRBV28 | ASSGMWAGGRGYT
TRBJ2-7 | NA | TRBV7-9 | ASSLALRGSSYEQY
TRBJ2-5 | NA | TRBV6-1 | ASSGGFSQETQY
TRBJ1-5 | NA | TRBV27 | ASSLGRSNQPQH
TRBJ2-7 | NA | TRBV4-1 | ASSVGSYYEQY
TRBJ1-1 | TRBD1 | TRBV4-1 | ASSLRQGGFEAF
TRBJ2-3 | NA | TRBV18 | ASSPGETRSGDTQY
TRBJ2-7 | TRBD2 | TRBV5-4 | ASSLEASGDYEQY